This entry describes one T cell receptor beta chain. The specificity of this receptor is unknown. Base-call qualities are not available, and no considerably larger clone is one nucleotide away. Reading the label with the study, this specimen's time point is: about 28 days (+/-7) after the second vaccine dose. Because spike-specific TCR depth and breadth did not differ between the two schedules, AZD1222 recipients who got a second dose at roughly 4 weeks were pooled with those who got a second dose at roughly 12 weeks. The vaccinee samples were drawn from two UK trials, COV001 and COV002, one of which was a single-blind randomized controlled phase 2/3 trial testing AZD1222 (ChAdOx1 nCoV-19) in healthy adults. For TCRbeta chain sequencing, PBMC samples were collected from trial participants at day 0 and at day 28 after the second dose. The CDR3 regions of human TCRbeta chains were analyzed by immunosequencing. The authors' analysis ran thus. TCRs in the repertoires were matched against a reference library of SARS-CoV-2-specific TCRs that had been generated with the MIRA antigen-specificity platform. Breadth meant the fraction of unique TCRs that were SARS-CoV-2-associated, whereas depth meant the fraction of total T cells that were SARS-CoV-2-associated. Using the MIRA data, each spike-specific TCR was assigned both to the spike region to which the TCR was reactive and to a CD4 or CD8 class. Log10-transformed breadth and depth values were compared by one-way ANOVA with Sidak's multiple comparisons tests. Entries here come from immuneACCESS through TCRdb and include only in-frame sequences with V and J called. Some clones fail to appear in such tables; in the studies checked, an unresolved V gene covers under half of the shortfall, and the cause of the remainder is unknown. V, J and clone size reflect that table, while D and trimming were determined from the DNA. This sample gives some 110,000 clones in total; more than 80% of them show up just once. Together, the top ten hold 3.5% to 4.5% of the sample.

This record comes from a study of T cell responses to AZD1222 COVID-19 vaccine (dated by TCRdb to about 2021). The study in broad terms: TCR sequencing covered 233 trial participants: 207 given two doses of AZD1222 and about 26 given two doses of MenACWY control vaccine. Trial participants were enrolled by age into 18-55, 56-69 and 70-plus year subgroups, with 148, 28 and 57 TCR-sequenced participants respectively.

Deletion took 3 bases off V and 6 bases off J, with a span of 10 bases between the germline ends. CDR1 and CDR2 are read off the germline V gene (reference sequence) as LGHDT and YNNKEL. The cysteine opens and the phenylalanine closes a CDR3 of 13 amino acids. Only the CDR3 portion is preserved as DNA: 39 bases, with reading frame beginning at the first base. Beyond this particular receptor, the publication reports: Epitopes outside the regions mutated in the B.1.351 and B.1.1.7 variants were reportedly recognized by nearly half of the unique spike-specific TCRs. The vaccine-associated CD4 TCRs covered the entire spike protein, and the dominant responses fell in regions 160-218 and 743-854. Conclusions about previously exposed vaccinees were limited because only six or seven AZD1222 recipients were SARS-CoV-2 seropositive at baseline. Because no samples from the day 14 peak response were available, repertoires could be characterized only after the peak T cell response. Most participants were white British and females outnumbered males, and the authors suggested that clonal diversity may have been underestimated. In the small 56-69-year group, the increase in depth fell short of significance, most likely because of low power. A significant rise in spike-specific TCR breadth and depth was observed after two AZD1222 doses relative to day 0 and relative to MenACWY recipients.

The material was peripheral blood, obtained 28 days after the second AZD1222 dose. Recombination linked TRBV3-1 (or the pseudogene TRBV3-2) to TRBJ2-3; no confident D gene assignment can be made. The sequence derives from an adult who received the AZD1222 COVID-19 vaccine. DNA sequence: TGTGCCAGCAGCCATGACTTCCTGGATACGCAGTATTTT. Protein translation: CASSHDFLDTQYF.